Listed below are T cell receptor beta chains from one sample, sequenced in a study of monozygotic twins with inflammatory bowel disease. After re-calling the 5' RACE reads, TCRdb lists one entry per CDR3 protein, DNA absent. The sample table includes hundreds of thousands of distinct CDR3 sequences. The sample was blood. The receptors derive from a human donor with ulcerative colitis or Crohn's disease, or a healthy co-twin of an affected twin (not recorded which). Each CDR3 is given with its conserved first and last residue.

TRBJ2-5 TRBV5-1 CASSLAVSGRTQYF
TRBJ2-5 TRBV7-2 CASSLGLAGGQETQYF
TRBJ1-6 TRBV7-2 CASSPSVGSPIHPLHF
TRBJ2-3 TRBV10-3 CAISFDRGGTDTQYF
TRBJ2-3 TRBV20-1 CSAGPGLAATDTQYF
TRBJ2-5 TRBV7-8 CASSGRGTPPEGQYF
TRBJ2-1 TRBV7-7 CASSSSGFPLGEQFF
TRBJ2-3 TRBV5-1 CASSLNEDTQYF
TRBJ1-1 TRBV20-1 CSAKPGTLNTEAFF
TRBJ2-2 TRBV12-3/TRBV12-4 CASSWSQTNTGELFF
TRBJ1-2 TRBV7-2 CASSPDRGLNYGYTF
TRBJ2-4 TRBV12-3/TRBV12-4 CASSLSKNMQYF
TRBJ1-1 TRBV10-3 CAISERQAGTEAFF